This TCR beta chain was profiled in a study of radiotherapy plus CTLA-4 blockade in lung cancer (dated by TCRdb to between 2018 and 2020). As for the study more broadly: Among enrolled patients, roughly 20% had an objective response and around 33% reached disease control.

Focal radiation therapy combined with CTLA-4 blockade (ipilimumab) was tested in patients with chemo-refractory metastatic non-small-cell lung cancer. Based on the germline V gene (reference sequence), the CDR1 and CDR2 sequences are MNHEY and SMNVEV. V is pruned by 6 bases and J by 0 bases, leaving 7 bases of the junction without a gene match. Reading from cysteine to phenylalanine, the CDR3 counts 15 amino acids. Only the CDR3 DNA is retained, 45 bases long and in frame from the first base. The research as a whole found: The strongest predictors of response were reported to be early dynamic shifts in blood T cell clones along with a rise in serum interferon-beta following radiation. After treatment with radiotherapy and ipilimumab, TCR clones that came from tumors expanded in the peripheral blood.

The library was obtained by the immunoSEQ multiplex PCR assay. TCRdb limited this immuneACCESS table to in-frame rearrangements with V and J called. A share of clones is missing; checked studies link under half to unresolved V genes, and the rest is unexplained. This sample gives 85,000 to 90,000 clones in total; 85% to 90% of them show up just once. Of the sample, roughly 17% is held by the ten largest clones. A remark on this clone: Its antigen is not yet known. No per-base quality is available; no much larger clone lies one base away.

The TCR comes from a human donor with non-small cell lung cancer that progressed on radiotherapy plus ipilimumab. The chain uses TRBV27 and TRBJ2-7; 8 junctional bases match TRBD1. Sequencing was performed on peripheral blood, taken from a patient treated with radiotherapy plus ipilimumab. DNA sequence: TGTGCCAGCAGCCAGAGGACAGGGAGCTCCTACGAGCAGTACTTC. Translated, it gives CASSQRTGSSYEQYF.